Each of the 18 T cell receptor beta chains below was sequenced from the same sample in a study of OX40 agonist ivuxolimab in advanced cancers. Clones were sequenced by immunoSEQ multiplex PCR, and TCRdb holds only the in-frame ones, with some missing. The data hold fewer than 70,000 clones, with about 90% observed a single time. Source: CD4+ or CD8+ T cells sorted from blood, taken in a trial of the OX40 agonist ivuxolimab. These receptors were collected from an adult with an advanced solid tumor such as melanoma, head and neck, liver or kidney cancer.

CDR3 DNA sequence: TGTGCCAGCAGCAGGACTAGCGGGAGCCTAGAGACCCAGTACTTC. It translates to CASSRTSGSLETQYF. The chain uses TRBV11-1 and TRBJ2-5, with 13 positions matching TRBD2. Losses at the gene ends were 5 bases for V and 4 bases for J; bases not matched to a gene: 4. Germline V CDR1 and CDR2: SGHAT, FQDESV (reference sequence). CDR3 size: 15 residues. Combining the CDR3 with reference TRBV11-1 and TRBJ2-5 gives the whole variable domain EAEVAQSPRYKITEKSQAVAFWCDPISGHATLYWYRQILGQGPELLVQFQDESVVDDSQLPKDRFSAERLKGVDSTLKIQPAELGDSAMYLCASSRTSGSLETQYFGPGTRLLVL.

The chain has TRBV7-9 and TRBJ1-6; possibly TRBD1 for D (5 bases). V was shortened by 5 bases and J by 7 bases, with 9 bases between the two germline ends. The CDR3 totals 13 residues. Looked up from germline, CDR1 is SEHNR and CDR2 is FQNEAQ (reference sequence). The chain's CDR3 is CASSPEGNSPLHF. The DNA for the CDR3 is TGTGCCAGCAGCCCCGAGGGGAATTCACCCCTCCACTTT.

The rearrangement joins TRBV28 to TRBJ2-2; TRBD2 is a possible D gene (6 bases). CDR3 length: 15 amino acids. Germline-derived CDR1 and CDR2 are MDHEN and SYDVKM. Trimming took off 7 bases at V and 5 bases at J, with 17 bases between the two ends. The CDR3 bases are TGTGCCAGCACCCTCGGGGGAGGAGATACCGGGGAGCTGTTTTTT. It is translated as CASTLGGGDTGELFF.

The chain recombines TRBV5-1 with TRBJ2-1; possible D gene TRBD2, 6 bases. Germline V gene lookup returns CDR1 SGHRS and CDR2 YFSETQ. The CDR3 totals 16 residues. V gave up 2 bases and J gave up 7 bases, with 19 bases separating them. The DNA for the CDR3 is TGCGCCAGCAGCTTTTTGGAAATCAAGCGGGCGAATGAGCAGTTCTTC. This codes for CASSFLEIKRANEQFF.

The genes are TRBV6-1 and TRBJ1-1, with a possible D match to TRBD1 (5 bases). The V end lost 6 bases, the J end lost 3 bases, and 17 bases lay between the germline ends. There are 15 residues in the CDR3. Germline V gene sequence: CDR1 MNHNS, CDR2 SASEGT. The CDR3 DNA reads as TGTGCCAGCAGATTCATGGGGGGTAGTGACACTGAAGCTTTCTTT. As protein: CASRFMGGSDTEAFF.

The J gene is TRBJ1-1, the V gene TRBV28, with 9 bases lining up with TRBD1. The CDR3 extends over 15 amino acids. The ends lost 4 bases at V and 3 bases at J; junction bases unmatched: 6. CDR1 MDHEN and CDR2 SYDVKM come from the germline V gene. CDR3 nucleotide sequence: TGTGCCAGCAGTTACAGGGGGCTGGTGGACACTGAAGCTTTCTTT. Protein: CASSYRGLVDTEAFF.

The J gene is TRBJ2-7, the V gene TRBV4-3; TRBD2 aligns across 7 bases. CDR3 length equals 16 residues. V trimming: 0 bases; J trimming: 0 bases; junction bases outside the gene matches: 5. CDR1 is LGHNA, CDR2 YSLEER, per germline. CDR3 loop: CASSQDSGEGSYEQYF. The DNA of the CDR3 is TGCGCCAGCAGCCAAGATTCGGGGGAGGGCTCCTACGAGCAGTACTTC.

The chain joins TRBV7-9 to TRBJ2-5; D is perhaps TRBD1 (5 bases). In germline, CDR1 is SEHNR, CDR2 FQNEAQ (reference sequence). Trimming left V 5 bases short and J 6 bases short, with 13 bases between. This CDR3 spans 13 amino acids. CDR3 DNA: TGTGCCAGCAGCGTCAGGGTGGAAAAGACCCAGTACTTC. Protein sequence: CASSVRVEKTQYF. Full variable domain (rest looked up from reference TRBV7-9 and TRBJ2-5): DTGVSQNPRHKITKRGQNVTFRCDPISEHNRLYWYRQTLGQGPEFLTYFQNEAQLEKSRLLSDRFSAERPKGSFSTLEIQRTEQGDSAMYLCASSVRVEKTQYFGPGTRLLVL.

The CDR3 here is CASSIPIAEGPSSYNEQFF. The CDR3 DNA is TGTGCCAGTAGTATCCCTATAGCGGAGGGCCCCAGCTCCTACAATGAGCAGTTCTTC. V gene TRBV19 combines with J gene TRBJ2-1; TRBD2 might be the D (6 bases). The CDR3 is 19 residues long. CDR1 LNHDA and CDR2 SQIVND come from the germline V gene (reference sequence). V was clipped by 3 bases and J by 0 bases, with 21 bases between them.

The chain joins TRBV27 to TRBJ1-2; maybe TRBD1 (5 bases). Germline CDR1 is MNHEY and CDR2 is SMNVEV (reference sequence). The V end lost 5 bases, the J end lost 8 bases, and 18 bases lay between the germline ends. The CDR3 length is 14 residues. The CDR3 is CASSPQPGLGGYTF. Here the CDR3 DNA reads TGTGCCAGCAGTCCGCAACCAGGGTTAGGGGGCTACACCTTC.

This clone was detected only a few times. This chain links TRBV14 with TRBJ2-1, with TRBD2 matching 12 bases. This CDR3 has 19 amino acids. V lost 0 bases to trimming and J lost 4 bases; unmatched junction nucleotides: 10. Germline lookup yields CDR1 SGHDN and CDR2 FVKESK. CDR3 sequence reads: CASSQDGTSGPAPYNEQFF. The CDR3 DNA reads as TGTGCCAGCAGCCAAGATGGGACTAGCGGGCCCGCCCCGTACAATGAGCAGTTCTTC.

The chain has TRBV30 and TRBJ2-7; 7 nucleotides line up with TRBD2. The CDR3 consists of 14 residues. The germline CDR1 and CDR2 sequences are GTSNPN and SVGIG (reference sequence). J was trimmed by 2 bases and V by 3 bases; bases with no gene match: 7. As DNA, the CDR3 is TGTGCCTGGAGACCGCGCGGGGGACCCTACGAGCAGTACTTC. Translating gives CAWRPRGGPYEQYF.

The CDR3 spells CASRTGGEGNQPQHF. In DNA form, the CDR3 reads TGTGCCAGCAGAACAGGGGGAGAGGGCAATCAGCCCCAGCATTTT. The rearrangement joins TRBV6-5 to TRBJ1-5; 8 bases line up with TRBD1. The junction had 6 bases not matched to a gene; V was cut back by 6 bases and J by 2 bases. The CDR3 has 15 residues. From germline, CDR1 is MNHEY and CDR2 SVGAGI.

The chain has TRBV4-2 and TRBJ2-7, with TRBD2 matching over 10 bases. There are 15 residues in the CDR3. Germline V gene lookup returns CDR1 LGHNA and CDR2 YNFKEQ. This CDR3 is CASSQNSGGYYEQYV. DNA for the CDR3: TGTGCCAGTAGCCAAAATAGCGGGGGGTACTACGAGCAGTACGTC.

The V and J genes are TRBV4-1 and TRBJ2-2, with D possibly being TRBD2 (6 bases). Germline V gives CDR1 MGHRA, CDR2 YSYEKL. The CDR3 runs 17 residues. Trimming took off 2 bases at V and 2 bases at J, with 15 bases between the two ends. Written as DNA, the CDR3 is TGCGCCAGCAGCCAATACCCGACGGGGGATAACACCGGGGAGCTGTTTTTT. The encoded protein is CASSQYPTGDNTGELFF.

This clone was seen once. The chain combines TRBV6-1 with TRBJ1-5, with 10 bases aligning to TRBD1. The CDR3 has 15 amino acids. Germline lookup yields CDR1 MNHNS and CDR2 SASEGT. J was trimmed by 9 bases and V by 1 base; bases with no gene match: 6. In nucleotides, the CDR3 is TGTGCCAGCAGTGAAGATTTGACAGGGGGCCGGCCCCAGCATTTT. This translates into CASSEDLTGGRPQHF.

V usage is TRBV6-5 and J usage is TRBJ2-7; 11 nucleotides line up with TRBD2. The V gene end was trimmed by 0 bases and the J gene end by 3 bases; junction bases not matched to a gene: 4. Germline CDR1 MNHEY, CDR2 SVGAGI. The CDR3 is 16 residues long. CDR3 in amino acids: CASSYSGTSGYYEQYF. The DNA for the CDR3 is TGTGCCAGCAGTTACTCCGGGACTAGCGGATACTACGAGCAGTACTTC.

The V call is TRBV18, the J call TRBJ1-4; 7 nucleotides agree with TRBD1. With 2 bases clipped from V and 4 bases from J, the junction kept 4 bases outside the gene matches. The CDR3 has 15 amino acids. CDR1 KGHSH and CDR2 LQKENI come from the germline V gene. This CDR3 reads CASSPWDSDNEKLFF. The CDR3, as DNA: TGTGCCAGCTCACCATGGGACAGTGATAATGAAAAACTGTTTTTT.